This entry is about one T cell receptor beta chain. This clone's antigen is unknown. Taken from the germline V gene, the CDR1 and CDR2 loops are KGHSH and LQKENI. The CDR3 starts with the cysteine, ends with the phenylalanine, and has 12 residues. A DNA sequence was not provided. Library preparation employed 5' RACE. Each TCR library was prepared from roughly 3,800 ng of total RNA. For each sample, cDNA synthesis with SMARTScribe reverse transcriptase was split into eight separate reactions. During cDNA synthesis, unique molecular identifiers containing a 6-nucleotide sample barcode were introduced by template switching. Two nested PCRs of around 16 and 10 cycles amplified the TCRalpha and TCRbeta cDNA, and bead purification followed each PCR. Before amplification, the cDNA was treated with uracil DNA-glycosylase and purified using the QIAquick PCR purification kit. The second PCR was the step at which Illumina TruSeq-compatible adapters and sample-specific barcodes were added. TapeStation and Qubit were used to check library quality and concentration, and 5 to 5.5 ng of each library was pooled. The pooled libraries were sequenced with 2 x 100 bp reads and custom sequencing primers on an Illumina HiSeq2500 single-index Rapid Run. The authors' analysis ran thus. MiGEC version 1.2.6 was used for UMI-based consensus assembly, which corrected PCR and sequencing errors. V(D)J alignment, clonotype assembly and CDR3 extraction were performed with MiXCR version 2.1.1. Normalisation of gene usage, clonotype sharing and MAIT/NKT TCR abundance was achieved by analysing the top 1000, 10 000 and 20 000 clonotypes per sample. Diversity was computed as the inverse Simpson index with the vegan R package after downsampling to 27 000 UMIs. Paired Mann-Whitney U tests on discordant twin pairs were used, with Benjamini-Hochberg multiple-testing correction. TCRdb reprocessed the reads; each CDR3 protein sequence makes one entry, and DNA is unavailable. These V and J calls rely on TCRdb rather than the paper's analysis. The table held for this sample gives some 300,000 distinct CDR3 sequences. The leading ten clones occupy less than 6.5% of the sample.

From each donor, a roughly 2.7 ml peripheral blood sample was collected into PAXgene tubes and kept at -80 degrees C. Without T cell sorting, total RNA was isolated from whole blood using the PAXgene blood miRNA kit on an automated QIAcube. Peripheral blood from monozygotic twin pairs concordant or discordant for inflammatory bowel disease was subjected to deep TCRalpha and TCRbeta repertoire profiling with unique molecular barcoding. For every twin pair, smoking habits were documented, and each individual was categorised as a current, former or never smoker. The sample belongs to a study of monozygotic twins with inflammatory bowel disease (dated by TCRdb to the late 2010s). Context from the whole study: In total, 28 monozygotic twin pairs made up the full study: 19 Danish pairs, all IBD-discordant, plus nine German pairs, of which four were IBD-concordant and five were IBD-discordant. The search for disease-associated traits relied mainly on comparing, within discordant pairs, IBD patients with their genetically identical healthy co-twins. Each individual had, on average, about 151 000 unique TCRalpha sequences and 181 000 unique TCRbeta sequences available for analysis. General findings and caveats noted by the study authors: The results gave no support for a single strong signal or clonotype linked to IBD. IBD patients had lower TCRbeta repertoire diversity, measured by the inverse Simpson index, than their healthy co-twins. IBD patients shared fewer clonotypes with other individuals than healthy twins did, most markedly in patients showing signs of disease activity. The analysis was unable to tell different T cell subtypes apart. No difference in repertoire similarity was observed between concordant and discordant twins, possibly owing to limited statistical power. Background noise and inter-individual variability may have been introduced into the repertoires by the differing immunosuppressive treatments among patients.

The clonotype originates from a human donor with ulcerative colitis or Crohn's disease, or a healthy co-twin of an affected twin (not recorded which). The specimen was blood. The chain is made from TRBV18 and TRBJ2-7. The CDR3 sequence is CASSPNGLEQYF.